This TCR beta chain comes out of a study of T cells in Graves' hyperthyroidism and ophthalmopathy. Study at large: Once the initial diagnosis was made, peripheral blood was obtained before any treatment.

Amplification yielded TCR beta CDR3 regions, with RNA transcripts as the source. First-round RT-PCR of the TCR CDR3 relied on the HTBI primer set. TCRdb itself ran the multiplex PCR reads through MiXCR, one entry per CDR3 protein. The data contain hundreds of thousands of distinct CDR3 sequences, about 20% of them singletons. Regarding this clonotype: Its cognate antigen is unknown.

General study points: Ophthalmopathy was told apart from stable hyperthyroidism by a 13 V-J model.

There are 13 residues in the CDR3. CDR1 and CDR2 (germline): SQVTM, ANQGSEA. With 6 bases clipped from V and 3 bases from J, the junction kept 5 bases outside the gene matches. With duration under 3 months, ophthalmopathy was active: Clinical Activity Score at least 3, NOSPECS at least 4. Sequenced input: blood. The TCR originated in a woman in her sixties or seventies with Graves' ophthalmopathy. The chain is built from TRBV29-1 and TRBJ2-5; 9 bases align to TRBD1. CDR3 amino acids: CSVGTGGEETQYF. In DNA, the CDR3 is TGCAGCGTGGGTACAGGGGGCGAAGAGACCCAGTACTTC.